This T cell receptor beta chain is from a study of blood T cells in healthy people across ages. General study findings and limits: No one knew whether donors had CMV, which possibly confounded expanded clonotype changes. Older individuals had lower TCR beta diversity per million T cells (the decline was roughly linear).

In its sample, this clonotype was seen a few times. Its antigen is still unknown. Using a J-beta primer mix together with a sample-barcoded 5' primer, a second PCR was run for roughly 6 to 12 cycles. TCRdb itself ran the 5' RACE reads through MiXCR, one entry per CDR3 protein. This sample yields roughly 1,500,000 distinct CDR3 sequences, of which 35% to 45% are seen a single time; 6.5% to 10% belongs to the top ten. The TCR was taken from a woman younger than 30 in good health. The specimen sequenced was blood.

The CDR3 region is CASSLAGLQETQYF. CDR3 bases: TGTGCCAGCAGTCTAGCGGGCCTCCAAGAGACCCAGTACTTC. V and J are TRBV7-3 and TRBJ2-5, with 8 bases that match TRBD2. Germline-derived CDR1 and CDR2 are SGHTA and FQGTGA. Trimming cost V 6 bases and J 1 base; bases outside gene matches: 4. This CDR3 has 14 residues.